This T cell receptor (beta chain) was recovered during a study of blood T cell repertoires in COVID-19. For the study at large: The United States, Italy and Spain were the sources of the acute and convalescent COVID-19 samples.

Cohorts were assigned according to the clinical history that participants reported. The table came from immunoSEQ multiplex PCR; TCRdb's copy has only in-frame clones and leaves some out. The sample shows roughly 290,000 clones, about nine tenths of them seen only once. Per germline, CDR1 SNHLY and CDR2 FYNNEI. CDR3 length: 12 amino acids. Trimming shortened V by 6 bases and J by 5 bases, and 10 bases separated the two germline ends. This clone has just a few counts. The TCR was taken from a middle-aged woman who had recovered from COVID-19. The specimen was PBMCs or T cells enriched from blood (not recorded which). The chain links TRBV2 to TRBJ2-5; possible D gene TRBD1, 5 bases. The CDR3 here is CASSRVRETQYF. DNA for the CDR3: TGTGCCAGCAGCAGGGTGAGGGAGACCCAGTACTTC.